These 5 T cell receptor beta chains were sequenced from one sample in a study of shared clonotypes between healthy human individuals. Here immunoSEQ multiplex PCR was the method, and the copy in TCRdb shows in-frame clones only, minus some. Altogether 2 million or so clones are present, approximately 95% being singletons, with the ten largest covering 0.1% to 0.15%. The specimen was naive CD4+ T cells sorted from blood. Sample subset: CD45RA+ positively selected. All receptors derive from a man younger than 30 in good health.

The gene calls are TRBV30 and TRBJ1-2, with D possibly matching TRBD1 (5 bases). Germline V gives CDR1 GTSNPN, CDR2 SVGIG (reference sequence). The CDR3 has 15 residues. Trimming cost V 0 bases and J 2 bases, with 13 bases left between them. The CDR3 loop is CAWSVLGRGNYGYTF. The DNA of the CDR3 is TGTGCCTGGAGTGTACTTGGGCGGGGGAACTATGGCTACACCTTC.

The chain uses TRBV18 and TRBJ2-6; no definite D call. The germline V gene has CDR1 KGHSH and CDR2 LQKENI. This CDR3 comprises 19 residues. Trimming shortened V by 1 base and J by 0 bases, and 16 bases separated the two germline ends. CDR3 loop: CASSPQLKGSGSGANVLTF. CDR3 sequence (DNA): TGTGCCAGCTCACCACAATTGAAGGGTTCCGGCTCTGGGGCCAACGTCCTGACTTTC.

This chain connects TRBV6-1 to TRBJ1-2; 10 bases align to TRBD1. Germline V gives CDR1 MNHNS, CDR2 SASEGT. This CDR3 comprises 14 residues. J was trimmed by 4 bases and V by 7 bases; bases with no gene match: 6. CDR3 coding DNA: TGTGCCAGCATCTGGACAGGGGGAGGCTATGGCTACACCTTC. Translated, it gives CASIWTGGGYGYTF.

The gene calls are TRBV6-1 and TRBJ2-1; 11 positions match TRBD2. Looked up from germline, CDR1 is MNHNS and CDR2 is SASEGT. The V gene end was trimmed by 7 bases and the J gene end by 9 bases; junction bases not matched to a gene: 8. CDR3 length equals 14 residues. CDR3 in DNA: TGTGCCAGCACCGTAGCGGGAGGGCCTGGTGAGCAGTTCTTC. Protein product: CASTVAGGPGEQFF.

With respect to this clone: Other DNA sequences in the same sample also yield this CDR3. This rearrangement joins TRBV6-1 to TRBJ1-4; D remains unclear. V lost 7 bases, J lost 0 bases, and 9 bases lay in between. Germline CDR1 reads MNHNS; CDR2 reads SASEGT. The CDR3 length is 14 residues. DNA for the CDR3: TGTGCCAGCACCCCCGGGGCAACTAATGAAAAACTGTTTTTT. Translating it yields CASTPGATNEKLFF.